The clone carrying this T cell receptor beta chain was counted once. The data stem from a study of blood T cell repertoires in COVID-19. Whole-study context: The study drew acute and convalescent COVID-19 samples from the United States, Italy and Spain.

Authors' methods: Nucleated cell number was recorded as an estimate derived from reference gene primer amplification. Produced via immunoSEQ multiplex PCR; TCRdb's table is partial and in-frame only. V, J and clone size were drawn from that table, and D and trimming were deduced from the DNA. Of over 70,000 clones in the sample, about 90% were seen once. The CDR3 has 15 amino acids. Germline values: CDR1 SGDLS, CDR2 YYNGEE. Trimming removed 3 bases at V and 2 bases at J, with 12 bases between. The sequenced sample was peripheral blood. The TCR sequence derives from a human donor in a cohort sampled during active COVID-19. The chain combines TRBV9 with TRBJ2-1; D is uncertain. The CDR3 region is CASSAERWTYNEQFF. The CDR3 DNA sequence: TGTGCCAGCAGCGCCGAGAGGTGGACCTACAATGAGCAGTTCTTC.